The rows below give T cell receptor beta chains drawn from one sample of a study of T cells in Graves' hyperthyroidism and ophthalmopathy. TCRdb used MiXCR to reprocess the multiplex PCR reads, holding one entry per CDR3 protein. The sample holds a few hundred thousand distinct CDR3 sequences, around 15% seen once. Sample: blood. The source of these receptors is a woman aged 25 to 39 with Graves' ophthalmopathy. Both conserved end residues are part of each CDR3. The D gene is left open where the match is weak.

cdr3_aa	d_call	j_call	v_call
CAWTRGLGGAEAFF	-	TRBJ1-1	TRBV30
CASSLSLAGGLSYNEQFF	TRBD2	TRBJ2-1	TRBV27
CASSLSAQGLNEQYF	-	TRBJ2-7	TRBV28
CASSWGTSGGIDTQYF	TRBD2	TRBJ2-3	TRBV6-1
CASSAGLNTGELFF	-	TRBJ2-2	TRBV2
CASSPGQGATEQYF	TRBD1	TRBJ2-7	TRBV11-3
CSARDPGLAGGPQTQYF	TRBD2	TRBJ2-5	TRBV20-1
CATSRAGLNTEAFF	-	TRBJ1-1	TRBV15
CASSSVGEKLFF	-	TRBJ1-4	TRBV28
CASSFLGTEAFF	-	TRBJ1-1	TRBV28
CASSRGTGSHSYNSPLHF	TRBD1	TRBJ1-6	TRBV12-3/TRBV12-4
CASSIQFTPGTEAFF	-	TRBJ1-1	TRBV27
CASSRGLAKNIQYF	-	TRBJ2-4	TRBV28
CASSLVASGGPHTGELFF	TRBD2	TRBJ2-2	TRBV7-2
CARGDDSGNTIYF	-	TRBJ1-3	TRBV2
CSARDLTRSSYNSPLHF	-	TRBJ1-6	TRBV20-1
CASSPIHGQNTEAFF	-	TRBJ1-1	TRBV18
CASSSARDRVLNEQFF	TRBD1	TRBJ2-1	TRBV11-2
CATNRDSSYEQYF	TRBD1	TRBJ2-7	TRBV7-9
CASSQDPLGLSAGELFF	-	TRBJ2-2	TRBV14
CSATTGFHHRAVSTDTQYF	-	TRBJ2-3	TRBV20-1
CAWSVLTYEQYF	-	TRBJ2-7	TRBV30
CASSLKVGDTEAFF	-	TRBJ1-1	TRBV7-9
CASRTSLRQNTEAFF	-	TRBJ1-1	TRBV27
CSATTPDRRTRSPLHF	-	TRBJ1-6	TRBV20-1
CASSFLFSSAGVYEQYF	TRBD2	TRBJ2-7	TRBV5-6
CASARLAGSTDTQYF	TRBD2	TRBJ2-3	TRBV6-1
CASSLATDYGYTF	-	TRBJ1-2	TRBV7-9
CASTEMGYEQYF	-	TRBJ2-7	TRBV2
CATSRSPTRDNQETQYF	-	TRBJ2-5	TRBV15
CASSYLGGPYNEQFF	-	TRBJ2-1	TRBV6-2/TRBV6-3
CASSFPFTGASTPGHTDTQYF	TRBD1	TRBJ2-3	TRBV7-9
CAISESSLAGGPGSYNEQFF	TRBD2	TRBJ2-1	TRBV10-3
CAISGGDEQYF	TRBD2	TRBJ2-7	TRBV10-3
CASSEVTGWGNIQYF	-	TRBJ2-4	TRBV2
CASSPWTGGPQETQYF	TRBD1	TRBJ2-5	TRBV18
CASSFGRSPTPGELFF	-	TRBJ2-2	TRBV7-9
CAWSVVGLAGEQYF	TRBD2	TRBJ2-7	TRBV30
CASSGQGNYYEQYF	TRBD1	TRBJ2-7	TRBV6-1
CASSPMPGGPEAFF	-	TRBJ1-1	TRBV11-2
CASSFGLQGQETQYF	-	TRBJ2-5	TRBV5-1
CASSVGTGGTSNQPQHF	TRBD1	TRBJ1-5	TRBV6-1
CASSQGQGVGYEQYF	-	TRBJ2-7	TRBV4-1
CASTPTGRGNQPQHF	-	TRBJ1-5	TRBV19
CASSLDPTGDGYTF	-	TRBJ1-2	TRBV7-9
CASSVTGLSNQPQHF	-	TRBJ1-5	TRBV5-1
CASSLGGLRYQETQYF	-	TRBJ2-5	TRBV7-9
CASSQVQGNQPQHF	-	TRBJ1-5	TRBV14
CASSLDLGLADQETQYF	TRBD2	TRBJ2-5	TRBV11-2